This T cell receptor beta chain was observed in a study of T-cell memory formation after mild COVID-19. Findings and limits, study-wide: There were some responding clones in pre-infection memory, which suggested that cross-reactive memory had joined.

In regard to this clonotype: The antigen remains unidentified.

TCRdb analysed the 5' RACE reads with MiXCR anew, one entry per CDR3 protein. The sample shows around 90,000 distinct CDR3 sequences, more than 12% of them seen only once. Input material: PBMCs or a T cell subset sorted from them (not recorded which). The source is a man younger than 30 who had mild COVID-19 (a few samples of this study predate the infection). Cell type and time point are not known.

The CDR3 protein is CASSYPPGDPNSPLHF. CDR3 sequence (DNA): TGTGCCAGCAGTTACCCCCCAGGTGATCCAAATTCACCCCTCCACTTT. The chain recombines TRBV6-5 with TRBJ1-6, with D unclear. Trimming shortened V by 2 bases and J by 7 bases, and 15 bases separated the two germline ends. This CDR3 comprises 16 residues. Germline CDR1 MNHEY, CDR2 SVGAGI.